This TCR beta chain was captured by sequencing in a study of shared clonotypes between healthy human individuals. Study overall: Samples came from a couple of female and a few male donors aged 18 to 49. Findings of the study overall: The four-donor shared clonotypes exceeded non-shared clonotypes in generation probability, with non-shared ones scoring lower.

In regard to this clone: Its antigen is not identified.

Repertoires were generated with immunoSEQ multiplex PCR, while TCRdb's copy carries only in-frame clones and drops some. This sample carries 740,000 or so clones, 55% to 85% of them seen once, and the ten largest clones take 1.5% to 2%. This CDR3 is built from 14 residues. Trimming left V 4 bases short and J 3 bases short, with 10 bases between. The V gene's germline CDR1 is LGHNA and CDR2 YNFKEQ. Sequencing used memory CD4+ T cells sorted from blood. Subset defined: CD45RA-negative fraction. The source of this sequence is a woman aged 30 to 39 in good health. This rearrangement joins TRBV4-2 to TRBJ1-5; no clear D. CDR3: CASSRNGDNQPQHF. The CDR3 DNA reads as TGTGCCAGCAGCCGCAACGGGGACAATCAGCCCCAGCATTTT.